Presented here are 27 T cell receptor beta chains from one specimen sequenced in a study of a mutant IDH1 vaccine in newly diagnosed glioma. Sequencing used immunoSEQ multiplex PCR; TCRdb keeps in-frame clones, though not all of them. The profile shows around 50,000 clones, 85% to 90% of them singletons. Antigens for these TCRs are unknown. Time point reported: week 5, during vaccination. In every dose of vaccine, 300 ug of mutant IDH1 20-mer peptide was given alongside topical imiquimod. The sequences come from PBMCs, collected from a glioma patient whose treatment included an IDH1 peptide vaccine. The receptors derive from a woman in her 40s with glioma.

V gene TRBV4-1 combines with J gene TRBJ1-5; the D gene is possibly TRBD1 (5 bases). Germline V lookup: CDR1 MGHRA, CDR2 YSYEKL. V was shortened by 2 bases and J by 4 bases, with 9 bases between the two germline ends. CDR3 length: 14 amino acids. CDR3 sequence: CASSQQGVNQPQHF. The DNA of the CDR3 is TGCGCCAGCAGCCAACAGGGTGTGAATCAGCCCCAGCATTTT.

The chain is built from TRBV29-1 and TRBJ1-1; TRBD1 matches 11 bases. Germline loops: CDR1 SQVTM, CDR2 ANQGSEA. J gave up 4 bases and V 6 bases, and 1 base lay outside the gene matches. The CDR3 contains 12 residues. This CDR3 is CSVGTGGTEAFF. In nucleotides, the CDR3 is TGCAGCGTCGGGACAGGGGGCACTGAAGCTTTCTTT.

The gene calls are TRBV19 and TRBJ2-3; TRBD2 is a possible D gene (6 bases). Germline-derived CDR1 and CDR2 are LNHDA and SQIVND (reference sequence). V was trimmed by 5 bases and J by 0 bases, leaving 9 bases between them. CDR3 size: 14 residues. CDR3 in amino acids: CASSEAGSTDTQYF. CDR3 nucleotides: TGTGCCAGTAGTGAGGCGGGAAGCACAGATACGCAGTATTTT.

The chain carries TRBV9 and TRBJ1-2; D is unclear. Germline V gene lookup returns CDR1 SGDLS and CDR2 YYNGEE. The CDR3 covers 14 residues. The ends were cut back, 0 bases at V and 8 bases at J, with 14 bases in the middle. The CDR3 loop is CASSVGGVGGGYTF. The CDR3 DNA is TGTGCCAGCAGCGTAGGAGGAGTAGGCGGGGGCTACACCTTC.

V usage is TRBV5-4 and J usage is TRBJ2-3; TRBD2 agrees at 8 bases. The ends lost 5 bases at V and 4 bases at J; junction bases unmatched: 3. CDR1 is SGHNT, CDR2 YYREEE, per germline (reference sequence). The CDR3 is 13 residues long. CDR3 in amino acids: CASRTGGADTQYF. DNA of the CDR3: TGTGCCAGCAGGACGGGAGGGGCAGATACGCAGTATTTT.

This chain connects TRBV14 to TRBJ1-3, with 8 bases aligning to TRBD1. Germline V gene data show CDR1 as SGHDN and CDR2 as FVKESK. V lost 0 bases and J lost 1; bases outside the gene matches: 2. This CDR3 is built from 16 residues. CDR3 bases: TGTGCCAGCAGCCAAGAGGACAGGGCTTCTGGAAACACCATATATTTT. This sequence encodes CASSQEDRASGNTIYF.

The V gene is TRBV5-6, the J gene TRBJ1-6, with a weak D call TRBD1 (5 bases). CDR3 size: 17 residues. V was trimmed by 0 bases and J by 0 bases, leaving 10 bases between them. CDR1 and CDR2 from the germline V gene are SGHDT and YYEEEE. In DNA, the CDR3 is TGTGCCAGCAGCTTGGCCGGGGGGAGCTCCTATAATTCACCCCTCCACTTT. Translating gives CASSLAGGSSYNSPLHF.

CDR3 sequence: CASSLGQPSSGNTIYF. The CDR3 DNA is TGTGCCAGCAGCTTAGGACAGCCTTCTTCTGGAAACACCATATATTTT. The V gene is TRBV7-2, the J gene TRBJ1-3; D might be TRBD1 (5 bases). The CDR3 runs 16 residues. Germline V gene lookup returns CDR1 SGHTA and CDR2 FQGNSA. Trimming shortened V by 1 base and J by 1 base, and 11 bases separated the two germline ends.

The chain combines TRBV9 with TRBJ2-7; possibly TRBD1 for D (5 bases). The CDR3 extends over 13 amino acids. Germline assignment: CDR1 SGDLS and CDR2 YYNGEE. The ends were cut back, 3 bases at V and 2 bases at J, with 9 bases in the middle. CDR3 DNA sequence: TGTGCCAGCAGCGGGCAGGGCGCCTACGAGCAGTACTTC. Amino acid sequence: CASSGQGAYEQYF.

The chain uses TRBV14 and TRBJ2-7; TRBD1 agrees at 7 bases. CDR3 length equals 14 residues. J gave up 7 bases and V 2 bases, and 8 bases lay outside the gene matches. CDR1 is SGHDN, CDR2 FVKESK, per germline. CDR3 loop: CASSQSGGDWEQYF. CDR3 nucleotide sequence: TGTGCCAGCAGCCAATCAGGGGGAGATTGGGAGCAGTACTTC.

This chain connects TRBV6-5 to TRBJ2-7; D might be TRBD1 or TRBD2, each matching 6 bases. The CDR3 covers 15 residues. Trimming took off 5 bases at V and 4 bases at J, with 18 bases between the two ends. Germline CDR1 and CDR2: MNHEY and SVGAGI. CDR3: CASSHVQGGFYEQYF. CDR3 DNA sequence: TGTGCCAGCAGTCACGTACAGGGAGGTTTTTACGAGCAGTACTTC.

Comments on this clone: The junction differs from germline at one of its ends, possibly a read error. The chain combines TRBV2 with TRBJ1-5, with TRBD1 matching 11 bases. This CDR3 region has 14 residues. Germline CDR1 SNHLY, CDR2 FYNNEI. CDR3 in amino acids: CASKGQGGDQPQHF. The CDR3 DNA is TGTGCAAGCAAGGGACAGGGGGGGGATCAGCCCCAGCATTTT.

The chain carries TRBV5-1 and TRBJ2-5, with D perhaps being TRBD1 or TRBD2 (7 bases each). V was clipped by 0 bases and J by 5 bases, with 14 bases between them. Germline CDR1 SGHRS, CDR2 YFSETQ. CDR3 length: 15 residues. The CDR3 sequence: CASSLARGGGETQYF. As DNA, the CDR3 is TGCGCCAGCAGCTTGGCCAGGGGGGGCGGTGAGACCCAGTACTTC.

The chain has TRBV29-1 and TRBJ2-7, with 8 bases that match TRBD2. In germline, CDR1 is SQVTM, CDR2 ANQGSEA. The CDR3 is 13 amino acids. J lost 2 bases, V lost 6 bases, and 6 bases had no gene match. DNA of the CDR3: TGCAGCGTCCGGGGTAGCGGGGCCTACGAGCAGTACTTC. It translates to CSVRGSGAYEQYF.

This chain joins TRBV6-5 and TRBJ2-7; 11 bases map to TRBD1. CDR1 and CDR2 from the germline V gene are MNHEY and SVGAGI. The CDR3 length is 16 residues. J lost 5 bases, V lost 4 bases, and 10 bases had no gene match. The CDR3 loop is CASSFSPGTGGNEQYF. CDR3 sequence (DNA): TGTGCCAGCAGTTTCAGTCCGGGGACAGGGGGAAACGAGCAGTACTTC.

The V gene is TRBV7-6, the J gene TRBJ1-1, with TRBD1 as a possible D gene (5 bases). This CDR3 is 13 amino acids long. Trimming took off 2 bases at V and 3 bases at J, with 7 bases between the two ends. Germline V gene data show CDR1 as SGHVS and CDR2 as FNYEAQ. For the CDR3, the DNA is TGTGCCAGCAGCTTACAGGGCGACACTGAAGCTTTCTTT. Translating it yields CASSLQGDTEAFF. The entire variable domain, with the rest obtained from reference TRBV7-6 and TRBJ1-1, is as follows: GAGVSQSPRYKVTKRGQDVALRCDPISGHVSLYWYRQALGQGPEFLTYFNYEAQQDKSGLPNDRFSAERPEGSISTLTIQRTEQRDSAMYRCASSLQGDTEAFFGQGTRLTVV.

The chain links TRBV5-6 to TRBJ1-2; TRBD1 agrees at 9 bases. CDR3 length: 14 residues. V shed 4 bases and J 4 bases; nucleotides not matched to a gene: 5. The germline V gene has CDR1 SGHDT and CDR2 YYEEEE. Here the CDR3 reads CASSKTGGAYGYTF. Written as DNA, the CDR3 is TGTGCCAGCAGCAAGACAGGGGGGGCCTATGGCTACACCTTC.

The J gene is TRBJ2-1, the V gene TRBV5-4; TRBD2 is a possible D gene (6 bases). Germline-derived CDR1 and CDR2 are SGHNT and YYREEE (reference sequence). Trimming took off 2 bases at V and 8 bases at J, with 11 bases between the two ends. The CDR3 loop spans 13 amino acids. The CDR3 sequence is CASSLLGGHEQFF. The CDR3 DNA sequence: TGTGCCAGCAGCTTACTGGGAGGTCATGAGCAGTTCTTC.

The sample holds one count of this clone. The V call is TRBV7-2, the J call TRBJ2-7; 13 bases agree with TRBD2. Looked up from germline, CDR1 is SGHTA and CDR2 is FQGNSA. The V and J ends lost 6 bases and 5 bases, in that order; junction bases with no gene match: 4. The CDR3 spans 14 residues. The CDR3 loop reads CASRLAGGPHEQYF. In DNA form, the CDR3 reads TGTGCCAGCAGACTAGCGGGAGGGCCCCACGAGCAGTACTTC. The full variable domain, rest sourced from reference TRBV7-2 and TRBJ2-7, is GAGVSQSPSNKVTEKGKDVELRCDPISGHTALYWYRQSLGQGLEFLIYFQGNSAPDKSGLPSDRFSAERTGGSVSTLTIQRTQQEDSAVYLCASRLAGGPHEQYFGPGTRLTVT.

The chain employs TRBV5-1 and TRBJ2-7; no firm D call. The V end lost 0 bases, the J end lost 1 base, and 8 bases lay between the germline ends. In germline, CDR1 is SGHRS, CDR2 YFSETQ. The CDR3 runs to 14 residues. The CDR3 here is CASSLEAVSYEQYF. CDR3 coding DNA: TGCGCCAGCAGCTTGGAAGCAGTTTCCTACGAGCAGTACTTC.

This rearrangement joins TRBV29-1 to TRBJ2-7; TRBD1 aligns across 8 bases. The germline gives CDR1 SQVTM, CDR2 ANQGSEA. The V segment lost 2 bases and the J segment 3 bases; nucleotides outside the gene matches: 3. The CDR3 consists of 13 residues. The CDR3 loop is CSVEIGQGYEQYF. The CDR3 region has the DNA TGCAGCGTTGAAATCGGACAGGGCTACGAGCAGTACTTC.

The chain uses TRBV2 and TRBJ1-3, with a possible D match to TRBD1 (6 bases). The ends were cut back, 4 bases at V and 1 base at J, with 17 bases in the middle. This CDR3 comprises 17 residues. CDR1 SNHLY and CDR2 FYNNEI come from the germline V gene. CDR3 DNA: TGTGCCAGCAGTGCACAGGGCCTGAGTAGGTCTGGAAACACCATATATTTT. It codes for CASSAQGLSRSGNTIYF.

The CDR3 reads CASSNRQGNGAEQYF. The DNA of the CDR3 is TGTGCCAGCAGTAATCGACAGGGGAACGGGGCCGAGCAGTACTTC. V is TRBV28 and J is TRBJ2-7; 8 bases match TRBD1. J lost 6 bases, V lost 5 bases, and 12 bases had no gene match. CDR1 is MDHEN, CDR2 SYDVKM, per germline. CDR3 length: 15 amino acids.

V and J are TRBV7-7 and TRBJ2-5, with TRBD2 matching 10 bases. Germline V CDR1 and CDR2: SSHAT, FNYEAQ (reference sequence). This CDR3 region has 14 residues. The CDR3 DNA is TGTGCTAGCTCCCAGCGGGAGGGCCTAGAGACCCAGTACTTC. Translated, it gives CASSQREGLETQYF. Using reference TRBV7-7 and TRBJ2-5 for the parts outside the CDR3, the full variable domain is GAGVSQSPRYKVTKRGQDVTLRCDPISSHATLYWYQQALGQGPEFLTYFNYEAQPDKSGLPSDRFSAERPEGSISTLTIQRTEQRDSAMYRCASSQREGLETQYFGPGTRLLVL.

The V gene is TRBV4-3, the J gene TRBJ1-4; D may be TRBD1 (5 bases). CDR1 and CDR2 from the germline V gene are LGHNA and YSLEER. The CDR3 has 15 residues. Trimming left V 1 base short and J 0 bases short, with 6 bases between. CDR3 loop: CASSQVQATNEKLFF. Here the CDR3 DNA reads TGCGCCAGCAGCCAAGTACAGGCAACTAATGAAAAACTGTTTTTT.

The chain employs TRBV7-2 and TRBJ1-1; D gene unclear. Trimming cost V 2 bases and J 4 bases, with 8 bases left between them. This CDR3 is 13 amino acids long. Germline V gene sequence: CDR1 SGHTA, CDR2 FQGNSA. The CDR3 protein is CASSLKPRTEAFF. The CDR3 DNA follows: TGTGCCAGCAGCTTAAAACCCCGCACTGAAGCTTTCTTT.

This clone has just a few counts. J is TRBJ1-5 and V is TRBV25-1; 10 bases map to TRBD1. CDR3 length: 14 amino acids. Looked up from germline, CDR1 is MGHDK and CDR2 is SYGVNS. Trimming took 6 bases from V and 5 from J; bases not matched to a gene: 4. CDR3 region: CASRGTGEHQPQHF. DNA of the CDR3: TGTGCCAGCAGAGGGACAGGGGAACATCAGCCCCAGCATTTT.